A selection of T cell receptor beta chains follows, all from one sample in a study of response to subunit inactivated influenza vaccine. MiXCR was run by TCRdb on the RT-PCR reads, yielding one entry per CDR3 protein. This table has more than 700,000 distinct CDR3 sequences, 21% appearing once. The specimen was PBMCs from blood, collected 5 days after vaccination. These TCRs come from a man aged 50 to 59 who received an inactivated influenza vaccine. The CDR3 runs from the conserved cysteine through the conserved F or W. Fields, in order: J gene, CDR3 length, V gene, CDR3 protein.

TRBJ1-1,13,TRBV9,CASSDTTGIRAFF
TRBJ2-1,15,TRBV7-9,CASSSSPGTSGEQFF
TRBJ2-5,20,TRBV12-3/TRBV12-4,CASSFVLSKPGLAGQETQYF
TRBJ2-2,14,TRBV29-1,CSVPRGLGSGELFF
TRBJ2-2,15,TRBV5-5,CASSFRDRGGGELFF
TRBJ2-2,16,TRBV9,CASSIQAPLSTGELFF
TRBJ2-7,15,TRBV25-1,CASSKTPQGAGEQYF
TRBJ2-7,13,TRBV7-2,CASSFDWLYEQYF
TRBJ1-2,14,TRBV12-3/TRBV12-4,CASSLGGGRNGYTF
TRBJ2-6,17,TRBV7-9,CASSLVGGASGANVLTF
TRBJ1-4,13,TRBV6-6,CASSYRGAEKLFF
TRBJ2-1,16,TRBV6-2/TRBV6-3,CASSPAPYSSYNEQFF
TRBJ2-2,15,TRBV7-8,CASSLHLAGSGELFF
TRBJ2-1,16,TRBV4-2,CASSQDLQREGLRQFF
TRBJ1-4,13,TRBV11-2,CASNPTGCEKLFF
TRBJ1-2,14,TRBV12-3/TRBV12-4,CASSLTGVNYGYTF
TRBJ2-2,17,TRBV5-1,CASSLAAGDGGAGELFF
TRBJ1-1,15,TRBV10-3,CAISPRQGDYTEAFF
TRBJ1-5,14,TRBV6-1,CASSPFPRGQPQHF
TRBJ2-3,16,TRBV4-3,CASSQDLLGAGDTQYF
TRBJ2-2,15,TRBV7-9,CASSKLAGGPGELFF
TRBJ1-3,16,TRBV20-1,CSARERQASVGNTIYF
TRBJ1-1,18,TRBV19,CASSMSVHLARRDTEAFF
TRBJ2-1,11,TRBV6-2/TRBV6-3,CASRQLDEQFF
TRBJ2-6,14,TRBV6-1,CASTSDSGANVLTF
TRBJ1-4,11,TRBV20-1,CSASGHEKLFF
TRBJ2-2,13,TRBV20-1,CSAPDSNTGELFF
TRBJ2-7,16,TRBV27,CASSPSPWTGMYEQYF
TRBJ2-1,15,TRBV15,CATNPSGRAGNEQFF
TRBJ1-2,16,TRBV4-3,CASSHATGQGNYGYTF
TRBJ1-5,15,TRBV20-1,CSALDPGRLNQPQHF
TRBJ2-3,19,TRBV10-3,CATEVGLAGPRKNTDTQYF
TRBJ1-2,13,TRBV11-2,CASSPAGGSGYTF
TRBJ2-7,13,TRBV15,CATRRALDHEQYF
TRBJ2-7,14,TRBV6-1,CASRNPGQSYEQYF
TRBJ2-6,15,TRBV28,CASSPRRPGANVLTF
TRBJ1-2,14,TRBV5-1,CASSLVSPDYGYTF
TRBJ1-5,15,TRBV12-3/TRBV12-4,CASSLVGGGHQPQHF
TRBJ1-4,13,TRBV12-3/TRBV12-4,CANSRTGEGKLFF
TRBJ2-7,14,TRBV3-1,CASSPRGGSREQYF
TRBJ1-6,15,TRBV7-8,CASSLDQGDNSPLHF
TRBJ2-1,13,TRBV7-2,CASSPRREGEQFF
TRBJ1-5,14,TRBV5-5,CASSLGLYNQPQHF
TRBJ2-7,14,TRBV2,CASSGTGTGPQQYF
TRBJ1-5,15,TRBV4-2,CASSQWDGSNQPQHF
TRBJ2-3,17,TRBV7-9,CASSLISWLADTDTQYF
TRBJ1-4,16,TRBV15,CATSRAKGTVNEKLFF
TRBJ2-1,14,TRBV7-9,CASSLKDRYNEQFF
TRBJ2-3,18,TRBV7-8,CASSQSFAGRPSTDTQYF
TRBJ2-1,16,TRBV3-1,CASSSTGLAGPGEQFF
TRBJ2-5,15,TRBV29-1,CSVVYRGTGLETQYF
TRBJ2-7,16,TRBV6-2/TRBV6-3,CASSSDTPGTFYEQYF